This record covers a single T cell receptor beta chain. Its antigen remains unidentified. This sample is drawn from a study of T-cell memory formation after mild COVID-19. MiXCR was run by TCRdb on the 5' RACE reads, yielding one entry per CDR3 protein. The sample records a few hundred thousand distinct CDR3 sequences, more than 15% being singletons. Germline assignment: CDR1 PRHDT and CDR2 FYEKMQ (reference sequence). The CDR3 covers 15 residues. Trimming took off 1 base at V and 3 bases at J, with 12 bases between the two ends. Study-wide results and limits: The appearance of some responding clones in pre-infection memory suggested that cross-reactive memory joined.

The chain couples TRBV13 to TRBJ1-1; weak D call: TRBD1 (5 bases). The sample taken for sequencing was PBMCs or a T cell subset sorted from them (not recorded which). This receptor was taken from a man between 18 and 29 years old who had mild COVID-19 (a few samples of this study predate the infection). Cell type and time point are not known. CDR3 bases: TGTGCCAGCAGCTTAGTCCGGGGAGGGGACACTGAAGCTTTCTTT. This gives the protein CASSLVRGGDTEAFF.